What follows are 24 T cell receptor beta chains derived from one specimen sequenced in a study of blood T cells in healthy people across ages. Primed by a sample-barcoded 5' primer and a J-beta primer mix, a second PCR proceeded for about 7 to 11 cycles. TCRdb used MiXCR to reprocess the 5' RACE reads, holding one entry per CDR3 protein. Found here are hundreds of thousands of distinct CDR3 sequences, roughly 20% of them singletons; the top ten hold under 4%. The sequencing sample was made of blood. The receptors stem from a man between 65 and 85 years old in good health.

This clonotype was seen a few times. This chain joins TRBV28 and TRBJ2-5, with D unresolved. This CDR3 is 13 amino acids long. CDR1 MDHEN and CDR2 SYDVKM come from the germline V gene. Trimming took off 3 bases at V and 5 bases at J, with 10 bases between the two ends. The CDR3 DNA is TGTGCCAGCAGTTTCGACCAGACGGAGACCCAGTACTTC. This translates into CASSFDQTETQYF.

This clonotype has a count of ten or more. The rearrangement links TRBV2 to TRBJ2-2, with D possibly being TRBD2 (5 bases). V shed 8 bases and J shed 0 bases, with 10 bases lying between them. The CDR3 contains 14 residues. Germline V gene sequence: CDR1 SNHLY, CDR2 FYNNEI. CDR3 bases: TGTGCCAGCGAGACCGGGACGAACACCGGGGAGCTGTTTTTT. Its protein product is CASETGTNTGELFF. Filled out from reference TRBV2 and TRBJ2-2, the complete variable domain reads EPEVTQTPSHQVTQMGQEVILRCVPISNHLYFYWYRQILGQKVEFLVSFYNNEISEKSEIFDDQFSVERPDGSNFTLKIRSTKLEDSAMYFCASETGTNTGELFFGEGSRLTVL.

The V and J genes are TRBV5-6 and TRBJ2-7; perhaps TRBD1 as D (5 bases). Per germline, CDR1 SGHDT and CDR2 YYEEEE. The CDR3 runs 15 residues. Trimming shortened V by 4 bases and J by 1 base, and 15 bases separated the two germline ends. Written as DNA, the CDR3 is TGTGCCAGCAGCACTGGACAAGGATTTTCCTACGAGCAGTACTTC. Its protein is CASSTGQGFSYEQYF. Using reference TRBV5-6 and TRBJ2-7 for the parts outside the CDR3, the full variable domain is DAGVTQSPTHLIKTRGQQVTLRCSPKSGHDTVSWYQQALGQGPQFIFQYYEEEERQRGNFPDRFSGHQFPNYSSELNVNALLLGDSALYLCASSTGQGFSYEQYFGPGTRLTVT.

J is TRBJ2-7 and V is TRBV11-2; possible D gene TRBD2, 6 bases. The J call may be incorrect, as the DNA end agrees better with TRBJ2-5. The germline gives CDR1 SGHAT, CDR2 FQNNGV. The CDR3 runs to 14 residues. CDR3 sequence (DNA): TGTGCCAGCAGCTTAGAAGATGGGGGGGAGACCCAGTACTTC. Amino acids: CASSLEDGGETQYF.

This clonotype was detected a few times. The DNA for the CDR3 is TGTGCCAGCAGTCTTACAGGGGCGGTCTACGAGCAGTACTTC. It is translated as CASSLTGAVYEQYF. This chain links TRBV28 with TRBJ2-5, with 7 bases identical to TRBD1. Judging by the DNA end, TRBJ2-7 fits better; the J call may be wrong. The CDR3 spans 14 residues. The V gene's germline CDR1 is MDHEN and CDR2 SYDVKM.

This clonotype was recorded many times. This rearrangement joins TRBV7-8 to TRBJ2-1, with D maybe TRBD2 (5 bases). With 5 bases removed from V and 6 bases from J, the gap between germline ends came to 11 bases. The CDR3 is 13 amino acids. Germline V gives CDR1 SGHVS, CDR2 FQNEAQ. CDR3 nucleotides: TGTGCCAGCAGCCAGGACTTCACCAATGAGCAGTTCTTC. Translated, it gives CASSQDFTNEQFF.

This clonotype was counted only a few times. The chain couples TRBV6-1 to TRBJ2-1; possible D gene TRBD1, 6 bases. The CDR3 totals 15 residues. V lost 8 bases to trimming and J lost 8 bases, with 22 bases between them. Germline V gene data show CDR1 as MNHNS and CDR2 as SASEGT. The CDR3 spells CASAWVTGTFDEQFF. In DNA form, the CDR3 reads TGTGCCAGCGCATGGGTGACAGGCACCTTCGATGAGCAGTTCTTC.

The V gene is TRBV7-9, the J gene TRBJ2-1; possibly TRBD1 or TRBD2 for D (6 bases each). CDR1 and CDR2 from the germline V gene are SEHNR and FQNEAQ (reference sequence). V was trimmed by 6 bases and J by 7 bases, leaving 19 bases between them. The CDR3 is 15 amino acids. The CDR3 DNA follows: TGTGCCAGCAGAACAGGGTTCGGGACTCCGAATGAGCAGTTCTTC. It is translated as CASRTGFGTPNEQFF.

The chain has TRBV5-1 and TRBJ2-2, with 7 positions matching TRBD1. Germline CDR1 and CDR2: SGHRS and YFSETQ. V lost 2 bases to trimming and J lost 4 bases; unmatched junction nucleotides: 5. The CDR3 is 15 residues long. The CDR3 bases are TGCGCCAGCAGCTTTGGGCCAGGGGGCACCGGGGAGCTGTTTTTT. This translates into CASSFGPGGTGELFF.

This clonotype was found a few times. This chain uses TRBV7-9 with TRBJ2-3, with TRBD1 identical over 7 bases. The germline V gene has CDR1 SEHNR and CDR2 FQNEAQ (reference sequence). V was clipped by 1 base and J by 2 bases; unmatched bases: 6. This CDR3 region has 16 residues. The CDR3 DNA sequence: TGTGCCAGCAGCTTAGGCCAGGGGGACCTCACAGATACGCAGTATTTT. Its translation is CASSLGQGDLTDTQYF.

This clonotype has ten or more counts. The chain couples TRBV20-1 to TRBJ1-4; a possible D gene is TRBD1 (5 bases). The CDR3 has 16 amino acids. Germline V gene data show CDR1 as DFQATT and CDR2 as SNEGSKA (reference sequence). Trimming removed 3 bases at V and 3 bases at J, with 17 bases between. The CDR3 is CSARTIEGPSNEKLFF. CDR3 nucleotide sequence: TGCAGTGCTAGGACCATAGAGGGACCCTCTAATGAAAAACTGTTTTTT.

The rearrangement joins TRBV2 to TRBJ1-1; no definite D call. The V end lost 2 bases, the J end lost 4 bases, and 14 bases lay between the germline ends. This CDR3 contains 15 residues. Looked up from germline, CDR1 is SNHLY and CDR2 is FYNNEI. The CDR3 DNA sequence: TGTGCCAGCAGTGAAACCAGCGCCGGGAGCACTGAAGCTTTCTTT. Amino acid sequence: CASSETSAGSTEAFF.

This clonotype appeared many times. The CDR3 DNA reads TGCAGTGCTAGCGAAGGATCCTACGAGCAGTACTTC. It is translated as CSASEGSYEQYF. The chain combines TRBV20-1 with TRBJ2-7; D is ambiguous. The germline CDR1 and CDR2 sequences are DFQATT and SNEGSKA (reference sequence). The CDR3 has 12 residues. The V end was cut by 3 bases, the J end by 1 base, with 7 bases between.

This clonotype was detected a few times. The chain joins TRBV2 to TRBJ2-1, with D perhaps TRBD2 (5 bases). The better agreement between TRBJ2-7 and the DNA end casts doubt on the J call. Germline V lookup: CDR1 SNHLY, CDR2 FYNNEI. The CDR3 has 12 residues. The CDR3 DNA is TGTGCCAGCAAGACTGAGGGATGGGAGCAGTACTTC. It specifies CASKTEGWEQYF.

A word on this clonotype: The junction differs from germline at one of its ends, possibly a read error. The rearrangement uses TRBV12-3 or TRBV12-4 and TRBJ1-5; perhaps TRBD1 as D (6 bases). The CDR3 loop spans 16 amino acids. The chain's CDR3 is CASSSSTGTFGQPRHF. CDR3 nucleotide sequence: TGTGCCAGCAGCTCCAGCACAGGGACGTTTGGACAGCCCCGGCATTTT.

This clonotype showed up many times. The gene calls are TRBV3-1 and TRBJ2-7, with TRBD2 matching 14 bases. J gave up 7 bases and V 4 bases, and 6 bases lay outside the gene matches. Germline V CDR1 and CDR2: LGHDT, YNNKEL (reference sequence). The CDR3 is 15 amino acids. CDR3: CASSRGLAGVKEQYF. In DNA form, the CDR3 reads TGTGCCAGCAGCCGGGGACTAGCGGGAGTAAAGGAGCAGTACTTC.

The chain uses TRBV2 and TRBJ2-5; D might be TRBD1 or TRBD2, each matching 5 bases. The CDR3 contains 15 residues. Germline assignment: CDR1 SNHLY and CDR2 FYNNEI. The V end was cut by 3 bases, the J end by 5 bases, with 16 bases between. This CDR3 reads CASSDFGGVGETQYF. DNA of the CDR3: TGTGCCAGCAGTGATTTTGGGGGAGTCGGGGAGACCCAGTACTTC.

This clonotype was picked up a small number of times. This chain uses TRBV12-3 or TRBV12-4 with TRBJ1-5; tentative D call: TRBD1 (5 bases). V dropped 6 bases and J dropped 5 bases, with 11 bases sitting between them. CDR3 size: 13 residues. Here the CDR3 DNA reads TGTGCCAGCAGGAGGGGATCAGATCAGCCCCAGCATTTT. Amino acid sequence: CASRRGSDQPQHF.

This clonotype was detected ten times or more. The chain recombines TRBV18 with TRBJ2-1; 14 nucleotides line up with TRBD2. This CDR3 region has 15 residues. J lost 7 bases, V lost 8 bases, and 7 bases had no gene match. Germline V gene lookup returns CDR1 KGHSH and CDR2 LQKENI. CDR3 sequence: CASSPGTSGRNEQFF. The CDR3 coding sequence is TGTGCCAGCAGTCCCGGGACTAGCGGGAGAAATGAGCAGTTCTTC.

The rearrangement joins TRBV27 to TRBJ2-4; 12 nucleotides line up with TRBD2. With V trimmed by 8 bases and J by 1 base, 9 bases remained unmatched. CDR3 size: 17 residues. Germline CDR1 and CDR2: MNHEY and SMNVEV (reference sequence). The CDR3 region is CASQPGLAGKAKNIQYF. The CDR3 DNA reads TGTGCCAGCCAGCCCGGACTAGCGGGAAAGGCCAAAAACATTCAGTACTTC.

J is TRBJ1-1 and V is TRBV5-1, with a possible D match to TRBD1 (5 bases). Trimming removed 1 base from V and 4 bases from J, with 11 bases in between. This CDR3 region has 14 residues. In germline, CDR1 is SGHRS, CDR2 YFSETQ. CDR3 in DNA: TGCGCCAGCAGCTTGAGCCAGGGTACCACTGAAGCTTTCTTT. Translated, it gives CASSLSQGTTEAFF.

V and J are TRBV19 and TRBJ2-5; a weak D match, TRBD2 (5 bases). Matching the DNA end better, TRBJ2-7 makes the J call doubtful. CDR1 LNHDA and CDR2 SQIVND come from the germline V gene (reference sequence). CDR3 length: 14 residues. CDR3 coding DNA: TGTGCCAGTAGTATAGCGGGAAGTGACTACGAGCAGTACTTC. Translated, it gives CASSIAGSDYEQYF.

This clonotype was seen a few times. The V and J genes are TRBV20-1 and TRBJ1-2; no definite D call. This CDR3 has 13 residues. Trimming took off 3 bases at V and 2 bases at J, with 10 bases between the two ends. The germline V gene encodes CDR1 DFQATT and CDR2 SNEGSKA (reference sequence). The CDR3 reads CSASTDGNYGYTF. The CDR3 DNA sequence: TGCAGTGCTAGCACCGACGGCAACTATGGCTACACCTTC.

This clonotype came up a few times. Relative to the germline gene, one junction end is altered; a read error may explain this. The rearrangement uses TRBV6-2 or TRBV6-3 and TRBJ2-5, with 11 bases lining up with TRBD2. Germline V gives CDR1 MNHEY, CDR2 SVGEGT. The CDR3 has 15 residues. Written as DNA, the CDR3 is TGTGCCAGCAGAGATGGGACTAGCGGCCAAGGGACCCAGTACTTC. Protein: CASRDGTSGQGTQYF.